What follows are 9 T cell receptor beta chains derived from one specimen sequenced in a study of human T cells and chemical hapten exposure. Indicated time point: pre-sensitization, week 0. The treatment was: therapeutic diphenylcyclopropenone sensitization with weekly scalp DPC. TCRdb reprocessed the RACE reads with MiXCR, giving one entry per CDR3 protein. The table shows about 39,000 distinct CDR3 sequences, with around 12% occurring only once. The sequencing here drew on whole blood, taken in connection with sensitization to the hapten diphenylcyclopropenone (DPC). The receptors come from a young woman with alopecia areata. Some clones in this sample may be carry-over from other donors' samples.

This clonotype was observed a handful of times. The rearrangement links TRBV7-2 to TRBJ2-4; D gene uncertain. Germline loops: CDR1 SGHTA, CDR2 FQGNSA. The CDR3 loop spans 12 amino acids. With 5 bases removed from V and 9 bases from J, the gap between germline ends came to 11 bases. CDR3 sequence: CASSRSFGIQYF. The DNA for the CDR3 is TGTGCCAGCAGCCGGAGTTTTGGCATTCAGTACTTC.

CDR3 region: CASSLVSSGQGMNTEAFF. CDR3 bases: TGTGCCAGCAGCTTAGTGTCCTCGGGACAGGGGATGAACACTGAAGCTTTCTTT. The V and J genes are TRBV7-2 and TRBJ1-1; 10 bases agree with TRBD1. Looked up from germline, CDR1 is SGHTA and CDR2 is FQGNSA. V was pared by 1 base and J by 0 bases, with 8 bases of the junction left unmatched. CDR3 size: 18 residues.

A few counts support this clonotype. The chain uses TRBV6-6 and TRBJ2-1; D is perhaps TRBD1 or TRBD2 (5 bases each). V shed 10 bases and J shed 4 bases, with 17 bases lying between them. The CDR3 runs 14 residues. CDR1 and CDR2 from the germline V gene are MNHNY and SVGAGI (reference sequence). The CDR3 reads CAITGTYLYNEQFF. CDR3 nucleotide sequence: TGTGCCATAACCGGGACCTATCTTTACAATGAGCAGTTCTTC.

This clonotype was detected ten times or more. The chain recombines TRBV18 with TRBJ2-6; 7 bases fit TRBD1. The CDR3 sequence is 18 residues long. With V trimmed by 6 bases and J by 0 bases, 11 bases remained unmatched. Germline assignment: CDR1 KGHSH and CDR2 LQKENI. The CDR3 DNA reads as TGTGCCAGCTCTCTCACAGGGGCAACTAGCTCTGGGGCCAACGTCCTGACTTTC. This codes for CASSLTGATSSGANVLTF.

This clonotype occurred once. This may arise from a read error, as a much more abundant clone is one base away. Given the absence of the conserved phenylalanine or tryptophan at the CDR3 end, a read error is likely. The CDR3 here is CASRRGTYNEQFS. For the CDR3, the DNA is TGTGCCAGCAGGAGGGGGACCTACAATGAGCAGTTCTCC. This chain connects TRBV6-2 or TRBV6-3 to TRBJ2-1; D may be TRBD1 (6 bases). This CDR3 is built from 13 residues. Trimming pared 6 bases from V and 2 bases from J, leaving 8 bases between. The germline CDR1 and CDR2 sequences are MNHEY and SVGEGT.

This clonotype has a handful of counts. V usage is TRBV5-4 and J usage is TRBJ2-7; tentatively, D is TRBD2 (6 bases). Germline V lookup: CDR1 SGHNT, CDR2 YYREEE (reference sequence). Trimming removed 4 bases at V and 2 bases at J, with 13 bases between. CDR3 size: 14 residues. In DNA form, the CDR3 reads TGTGCCAGCAGCCTCCGGGACTTCCCCTACGAGCAGTACTTC. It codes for CASSLRDFPYEQYF.

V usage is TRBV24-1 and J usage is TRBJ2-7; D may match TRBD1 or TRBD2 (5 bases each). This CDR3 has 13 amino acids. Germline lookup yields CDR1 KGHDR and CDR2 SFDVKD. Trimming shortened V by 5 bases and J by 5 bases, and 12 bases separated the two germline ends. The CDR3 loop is CATSARGTDEQYF. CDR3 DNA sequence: TGTGCCACCAGTGCGAGGGGCACGGACGAGCAGTACTTC.

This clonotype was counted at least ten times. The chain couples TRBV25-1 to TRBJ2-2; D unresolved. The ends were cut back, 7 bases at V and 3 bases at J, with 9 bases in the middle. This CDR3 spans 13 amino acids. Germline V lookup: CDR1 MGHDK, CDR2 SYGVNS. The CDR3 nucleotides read TGTGCCAGCAAATGGCGCGACACCGGGGAGCTGTTTTTT. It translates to CASKWRDTGELFF.

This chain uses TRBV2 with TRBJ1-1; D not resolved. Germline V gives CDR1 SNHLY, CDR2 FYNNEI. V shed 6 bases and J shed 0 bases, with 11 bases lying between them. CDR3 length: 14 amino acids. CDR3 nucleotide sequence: TGTGCCAGCAGGGTACAACCGATGAACACTGAAGCTTTCTTT. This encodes CASRVQPMNTEAFF.